The clone carrying this TCR beta chain was picked up many times. Regarding time point: newly diagnosed GD, antithyroid drugs for less than 3 months. TCR sequences were obtained from RNA taken from PBMCs. With EDTA tubes as the receptacles, 7.5 to 10 milliliters of peripheral blood were drawn. These data are taken from a study of regulatory T cells in long-lasting Graves disease. As for the study in general: Antithyroid drugs had been given to newly diagnosed Graves' patients for under 3 months.

The ends were cut back, 1 base at V and 7 bases at J, with 10 bases in the middle. CDR3 length equals 13 residues. CDR1 LGHNA and CDR2 YNFKEQ come from the germline V gene. Through Arm-PCR of CDR3 regions and iRepertoire HTBI primers, TCR beta libraries were built. TCRdb passed the multiplex PCR reads through MiXCR, listing each CDR3 protein once. Of around 420,000 distinct CDR3 sequences in the sample, about 15% were seen once. The sample also formed part of further work on T cells in Graves' hyperthyroidism and ophthalmopathy.

The V call is TRBV4-2, the J call TRBJ1-2; TRBD1 might be the D (5 bases). The material was peripheral blood mononuclear cells (PBMCs), obtained at new diagnosis, from a patient treated with antithyroid drugs. This clonotype originated in a woman aged 35 to 49 with Graves disease. The CDR3 is CASSQAGARGYTF. Written as DNA, the CDR3 is TGTGCCAGCAGCCAAGCCGGGGCACGTGGCTACACCTTC.